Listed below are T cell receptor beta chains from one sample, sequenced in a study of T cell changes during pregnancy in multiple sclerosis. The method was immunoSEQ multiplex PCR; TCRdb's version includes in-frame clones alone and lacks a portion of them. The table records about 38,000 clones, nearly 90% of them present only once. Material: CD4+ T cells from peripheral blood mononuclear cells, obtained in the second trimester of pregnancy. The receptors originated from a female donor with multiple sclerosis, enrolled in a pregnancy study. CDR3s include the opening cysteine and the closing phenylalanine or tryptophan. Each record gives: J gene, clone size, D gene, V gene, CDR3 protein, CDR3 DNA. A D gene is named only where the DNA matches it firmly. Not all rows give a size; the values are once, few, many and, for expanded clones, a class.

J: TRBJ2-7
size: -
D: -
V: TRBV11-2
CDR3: CASSLDRTGFFYEQYF
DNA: TGTGCCAGCAGCTTAGATCGAACGGGTTTCTTCTACGAGCAGTACTTC

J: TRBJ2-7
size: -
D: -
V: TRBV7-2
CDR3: CASSLNRQAEQYF
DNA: TGTGCCAGCAGCTTAAATAGGCAGGCCGAGCAGTACTTC

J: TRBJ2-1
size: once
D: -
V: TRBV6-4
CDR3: CASSERLGSAAEQFF
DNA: TGTGCCAGCAGTGAAAGGCTAGGCTCGGCGGCTGAGCAGTTCTTC

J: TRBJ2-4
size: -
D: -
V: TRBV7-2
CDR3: CASSPVWGGGAKNIQYF
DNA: TGTGCCAGCAGCCCTGTGTGGGGAGGTGGAGCCAAAAACATTCAGTACTTC

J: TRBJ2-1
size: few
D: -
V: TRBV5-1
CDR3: CASSYGGRSDEQFF
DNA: TGCGCCAGCAGCTACGGGGGTCGGAGTGATGAGCAGTTCTTC

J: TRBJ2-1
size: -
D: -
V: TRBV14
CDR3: CASSQGGVLIRNEQFF
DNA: TGTGCCAGCAGCCAAGGGGGAGTTCTTATTCGCAATGAGCAGTTCTTC

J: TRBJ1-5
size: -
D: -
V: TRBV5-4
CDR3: CASSSHPVLASPRPQHF
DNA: TGTGCCAGCAGCTCACATCCTGTATTGGCCTCCCCCCGGCCCCAGCATTTT

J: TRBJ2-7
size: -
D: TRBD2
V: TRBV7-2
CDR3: CASSSGGSSYEQYF
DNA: TGTGCCAGCAGCTCCGGGGGGAGCTCCTACGAGCAGTACTTC

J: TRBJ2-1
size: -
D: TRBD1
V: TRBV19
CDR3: CASSTSSGGRYNEQFF
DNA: TGTGCCAGTAGTACCTCATCAGGGGGTCGATACAATGAGCAGTTCTTC

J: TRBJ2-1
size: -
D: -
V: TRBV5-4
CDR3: CASSLRDFYNEQFF
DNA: TGTGCCAGCAGCTTGCGGGACTTCTACAATGAGCAGTTCTTC

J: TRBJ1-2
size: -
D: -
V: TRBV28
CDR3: CASSSGHKGGYTF
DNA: TGTGCCAGCAGTTCGGGACATAAGGGAGGCTACACCTTC

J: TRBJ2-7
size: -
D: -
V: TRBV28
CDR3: CASSLSRDWYF
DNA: TGTGCCAGCAGTTTATCGAGGGACTGGTACTTC

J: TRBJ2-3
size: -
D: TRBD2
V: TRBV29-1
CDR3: CSVDRAGGVQAQYF
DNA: TGCAGCGTTGATCGAGCGGGGGGTGTTCAGGCGCAGTATTTT

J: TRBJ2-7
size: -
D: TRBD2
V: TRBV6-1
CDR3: CASSEAASGIYEQYF
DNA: TGTGCCAGCAGTGAAGCCGCTAGCGGGATCTACGAGCAGTACTTC

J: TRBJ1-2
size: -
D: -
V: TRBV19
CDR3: CASSIPGGVGGYTF
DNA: TGTGCCAGTAGTATCCCCGGCGGGGTTGGAGGCTACACCTTC

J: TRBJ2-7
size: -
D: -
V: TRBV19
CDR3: CASSITGGSHEQYF
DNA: TGTGCCAGTAGTATTACCGGGGGATCACACGAGCAGTACTTC

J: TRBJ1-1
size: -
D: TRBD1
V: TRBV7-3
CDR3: CASSSRTGDEAFF
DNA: TGTGCCAGCAGCTCCCGGACAGGCGATGAAGCTTTCTTT

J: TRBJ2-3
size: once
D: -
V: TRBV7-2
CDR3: CASSLREHLGEVTQYF
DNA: TGTGCCAGCAGCTTACGGGAACACCTTGGGGAAGTTACGCAGTATTTT

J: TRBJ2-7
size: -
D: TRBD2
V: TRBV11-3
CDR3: CASSLDGRGGIDEQYF
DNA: TGTGCCAGCAGCTTAGATGGCCGGGGGGGGATAGACGAGCAGTACTTC

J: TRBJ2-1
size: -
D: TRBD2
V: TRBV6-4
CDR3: CASSPGTSGSRNEQFF
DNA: TGTGCCAGCAGTCCCGGGACTAGCGGGAGTCGAAATGAGCAGTTCTTC

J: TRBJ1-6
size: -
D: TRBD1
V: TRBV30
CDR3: CAWSPLQGAANSPLHF
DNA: TGTGCCTGGAGTCCCTTACAGGGGGCTGCTAATTCACCCCTCCACTTT

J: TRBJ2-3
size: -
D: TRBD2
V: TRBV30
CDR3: CAWRTSPIDTQYF
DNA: TGTGCCTGGAGGACTAGCCCTATAGATACGCAGTATTTT

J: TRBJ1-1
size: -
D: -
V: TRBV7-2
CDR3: CASSSRGNTEAFF
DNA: TGTGCCAGCAGCTCCAGGGGGAACACTGAAGCTTTCTTT

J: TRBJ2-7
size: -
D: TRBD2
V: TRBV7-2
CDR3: CASRLVSSGSPYEQYF
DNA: TGTGCCAGCAGACTAGTTTCTAGCGGGAGTCCCTACGAGCAGTACTTC

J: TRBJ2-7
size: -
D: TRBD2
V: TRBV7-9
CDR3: CASSSGTSPTRQYF
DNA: TGTGCCAGCAGCTCAGGGACTAGCCCTACGAGGCAGTACTTC

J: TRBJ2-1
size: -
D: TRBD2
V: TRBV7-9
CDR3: CASSLGGSLIYNEQFF
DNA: TGTGCCAGCAGCCTCGGCGGGAGTCTTATTTACAATGAGCAGTTCTTC

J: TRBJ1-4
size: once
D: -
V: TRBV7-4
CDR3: CASSLGRVGNGGEKLFF
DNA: TGTGCCAGCAGCTTAGGGCGGGTCGGGAACGGAGGGGAAAAACTGTTTTTT

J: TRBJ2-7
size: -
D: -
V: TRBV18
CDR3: CASSLRRSLYEQYF
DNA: TGTGCCAGCTCACTCAGGCGCAGCCTCTACGAGCAGTACTTC

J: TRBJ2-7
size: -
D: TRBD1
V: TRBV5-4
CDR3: CASSAGQGEMYEQYF
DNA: TGTGCCAGCAGCGCGGGACAGGGTGAAATGTACGAGCAGTACTTC

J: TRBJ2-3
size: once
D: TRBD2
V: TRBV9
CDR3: CASSVGSGPTDTQYF
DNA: TGTGCCAGCAGCGTAGGTAGCGGGCCAACAGATACGCAGTATTTT

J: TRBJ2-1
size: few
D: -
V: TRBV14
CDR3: CASSQVLGSSYNEQFF
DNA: TGTGCCAGCAGCCAAGTCCTAGGTAGCTCCTACAATGAGCAGTTCTTC

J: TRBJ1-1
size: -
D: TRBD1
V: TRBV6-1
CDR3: CASSEPGTGGSRTEAFF
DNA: TGTGCCAGCAGTGAACCCGGGACAGGGGGCAGTAGGACTGAAGCTTTCTTT

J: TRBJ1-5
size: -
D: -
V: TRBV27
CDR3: CASSLSGGVQPQHF
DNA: TGTGCCAGCAGTTTATCGGGGGGTGTCCAGCCCCAGCATTTT

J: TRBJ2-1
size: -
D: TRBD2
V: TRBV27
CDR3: CASRITGGVDEQFF
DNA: TGTGCCAGCAGGATAACGGGAGGTGTAGATGAGCAGTTCTTC